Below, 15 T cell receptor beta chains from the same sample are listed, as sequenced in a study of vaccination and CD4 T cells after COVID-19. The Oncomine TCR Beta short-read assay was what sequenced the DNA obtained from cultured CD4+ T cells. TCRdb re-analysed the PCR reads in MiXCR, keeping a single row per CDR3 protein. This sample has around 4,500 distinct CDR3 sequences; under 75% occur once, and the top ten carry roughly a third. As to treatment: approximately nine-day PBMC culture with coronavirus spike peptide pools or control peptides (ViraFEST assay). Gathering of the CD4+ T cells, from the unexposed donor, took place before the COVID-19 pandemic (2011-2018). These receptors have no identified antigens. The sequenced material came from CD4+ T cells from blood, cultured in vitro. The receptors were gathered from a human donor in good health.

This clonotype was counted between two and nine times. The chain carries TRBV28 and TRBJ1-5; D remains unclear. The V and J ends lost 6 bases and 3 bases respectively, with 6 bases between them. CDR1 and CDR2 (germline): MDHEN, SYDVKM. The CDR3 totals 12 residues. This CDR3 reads CASRLLNQPQHF. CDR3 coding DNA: TGTGCCAGCAGACTCCTCAATCAGCCCCAGCATTTT.

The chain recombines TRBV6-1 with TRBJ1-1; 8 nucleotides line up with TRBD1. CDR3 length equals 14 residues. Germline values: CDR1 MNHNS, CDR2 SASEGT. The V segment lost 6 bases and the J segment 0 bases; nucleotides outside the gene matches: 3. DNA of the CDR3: TGTGCCAGCAGGTGGACAGGGATGAACACTGAAGCTTTCTTT. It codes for CASRWTGMNTEAFF.

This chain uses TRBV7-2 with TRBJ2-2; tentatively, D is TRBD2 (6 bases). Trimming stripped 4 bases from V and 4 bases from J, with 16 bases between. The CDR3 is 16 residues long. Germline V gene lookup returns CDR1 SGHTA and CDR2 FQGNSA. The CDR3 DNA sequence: TGTGCCAGCAGCTCCGTCGGGGGAGGACCCACCGGGGAGCTGTTTTTT. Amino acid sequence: CASSSVGGGPTGELFF.

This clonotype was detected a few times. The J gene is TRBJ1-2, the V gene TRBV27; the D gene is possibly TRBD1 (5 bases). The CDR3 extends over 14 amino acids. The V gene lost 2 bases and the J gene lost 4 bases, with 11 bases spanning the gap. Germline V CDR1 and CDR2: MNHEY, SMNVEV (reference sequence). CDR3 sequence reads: CASSLRGEGYGYTF. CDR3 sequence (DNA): TGTGCCAGCAGTTTACGAGGGGAGGGCTATGGCTACACCTTC.

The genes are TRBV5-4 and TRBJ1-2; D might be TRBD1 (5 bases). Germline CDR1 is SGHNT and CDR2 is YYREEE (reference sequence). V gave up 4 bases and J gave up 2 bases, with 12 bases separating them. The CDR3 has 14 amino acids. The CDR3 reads CASSPTTVNYGYTF. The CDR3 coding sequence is TGTGCCAGCAGCCCCACGACAGTGAACTATGGCTACACCTTC.

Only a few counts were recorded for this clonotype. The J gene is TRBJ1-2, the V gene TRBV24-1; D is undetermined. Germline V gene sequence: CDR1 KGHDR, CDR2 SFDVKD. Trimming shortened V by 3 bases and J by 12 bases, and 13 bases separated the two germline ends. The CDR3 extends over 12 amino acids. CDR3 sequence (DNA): TGTGCCACCAGTGATGCCGGGCGGTTCCACACCTTC. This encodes CATSDAGRFHTF.

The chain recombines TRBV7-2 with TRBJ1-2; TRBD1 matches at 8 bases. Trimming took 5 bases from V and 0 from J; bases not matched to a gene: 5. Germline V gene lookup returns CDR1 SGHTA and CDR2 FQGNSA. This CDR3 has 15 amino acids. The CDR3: CASSTSTGANYGYTF. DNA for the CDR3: TGTGCCAGCAGCACCTCGACAGGGGCTAACTATGGCTACACCTTC.

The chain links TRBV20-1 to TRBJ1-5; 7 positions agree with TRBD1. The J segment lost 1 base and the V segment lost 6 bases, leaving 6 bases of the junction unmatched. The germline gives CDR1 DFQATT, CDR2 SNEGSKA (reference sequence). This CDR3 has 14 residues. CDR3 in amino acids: CSAWDSRSNQPQHF. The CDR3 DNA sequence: TGCAGTGCATGGGACAGCCGGAGCAATCAGCCCCAGCATTTT.

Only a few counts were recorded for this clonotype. The DNA of the CDR3 is TGTGCCAGCAGCCCGGGGACTACAGAGACCCAGTACTTC. It codes for CASSPGTTETQYF. V and J are TRBV27 and TRBJ2-5; TRBD2 agrees at 7 bases. CDR1 is MNHEY and CDR2 is SMNVEV in the germline V gene (reference sequence). Trimming removed 6 bases from V and 4 bases from J; junction bases left unmatched: 5. The length of the CDR3 is 13 residues.

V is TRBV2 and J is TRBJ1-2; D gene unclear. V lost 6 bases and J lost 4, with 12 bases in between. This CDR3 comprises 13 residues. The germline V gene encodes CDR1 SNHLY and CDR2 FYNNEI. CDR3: CASSIQAFYGYTF. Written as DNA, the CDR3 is TGTGCCAGCAGCATTCAGGCCTTCTATGGCTACACCTTC.

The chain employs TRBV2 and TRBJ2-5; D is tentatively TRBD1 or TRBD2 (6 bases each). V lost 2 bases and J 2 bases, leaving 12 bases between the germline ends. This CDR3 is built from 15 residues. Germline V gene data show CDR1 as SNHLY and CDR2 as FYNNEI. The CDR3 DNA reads TGTGCCAGCAGTGAAACTAGGGGGGAACAAGAGACCCAGTACTTC. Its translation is CASSETRGEQETQYF.

The CDR3 bases are TGTGCCAGTAGTATGCCTTTCGGCAGGCCGAACACTGAAGCTTTCTTT. The encoded protein is CASSMPFGRPNTEAFF. The rearrangement joins TRBV19 to TRBJ1-1; no clear D. Trimming pared 3 bases from V and 1 base from J, leaving 15 bases between. CDR1 and CDR2 from the germline V gene are LNHDA and SQIVND (reference sequence). CDR3 length equals 16 residues.

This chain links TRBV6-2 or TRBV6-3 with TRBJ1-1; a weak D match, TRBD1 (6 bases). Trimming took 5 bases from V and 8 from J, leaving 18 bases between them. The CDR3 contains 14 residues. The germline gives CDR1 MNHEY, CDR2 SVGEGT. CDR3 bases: TGTGCCAGCAGTGGCCTCGGACAGCCGAGCGAAGCTTTCTTT. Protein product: CASSGLGQPSEAFF.

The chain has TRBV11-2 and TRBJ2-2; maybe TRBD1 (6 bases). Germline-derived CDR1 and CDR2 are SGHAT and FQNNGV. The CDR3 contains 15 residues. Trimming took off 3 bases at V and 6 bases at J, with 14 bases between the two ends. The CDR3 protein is CASSFLPQGSGELFF. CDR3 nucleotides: TGTGCCAGCAGCTTTCTCCCACAGGGTTCCGGGGAGCTGTTTTTT. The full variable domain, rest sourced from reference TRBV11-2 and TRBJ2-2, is EAGVAQSPRYKIIEKRQSVAFWCNPISGHATLYWYQQILGQGPKLLIQFQNNGVVDDSQLPKDRFSAERLKGVDSTLKIQPAKLEDSAVYLCASSFLPQGSGELFFGEGSRLTVL.

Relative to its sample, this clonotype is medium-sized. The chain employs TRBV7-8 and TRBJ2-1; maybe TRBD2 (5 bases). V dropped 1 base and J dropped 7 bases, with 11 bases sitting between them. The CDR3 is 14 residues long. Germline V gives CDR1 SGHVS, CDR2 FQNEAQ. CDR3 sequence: CASSLGYRDNEQFF. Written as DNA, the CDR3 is TGTGCCAGCAGCTTAGGATATCGGGATAATGAGCAGTTCTTC.